The 9 T cell receptor beta chains listed next were all sequenced from one sample in a study of T cells after yellow fever vaccination (dated by TCRdb to about 2019). Libraries were built with 5' RACE. TCRdb shows the sequencer as Illumina HiSeq 2500. Through fastp at Q25 and MiXCR, TCRdb rebuilt clones from the public reads, retaining in-frame beta chains. Rows merge per CDR3 protein into single entries with the most common DNA and genes. Counted in this sample were 400,000 to 650,000 distinct CDR3 sequences; about a fifth of them appeared once. Jointly, the top ten make up approximately 15% of the sample. The sample's treatment or condition label, decoded: live attenuated yellow fever vaccine strain. The sequencing used PBMCs, collected less than 25 days after the first yellow fever vaccination. The receptors stem from a man aged 18 to 30 who received the YFV17D yellow fever vaccine.

This clonotype came up a few times. The J gene is TRBJ2-7, the V gene TRBV3-1; 8 bases are shared with TRBD1. The CDR3 has 15 residues. Trimming removed 4 bases from V and 2 bases from J; junction bases left unmatched: 7. CDR1 LGHDT and CDR2 YNNKEL come from the germline V gene (reference sequence). The CDR3 coding sequence is TGTGCCAGCAGCCCCACTTCGACAGGGGCCTACGAGCAGTACTTC. Translating it yields CASSPTSTGAYEQYF.

The chain combines TRBV7-6 with TRBJ2-2, with TRBD1 matching 9 bases. The CDR3 consists of 15 residues. Losses at the gene ends were 7 bases for V and 4 bases for J; bases not matched to a gene: 7. CDR1 SGHVS and CDR2 FNYEAQ come from the germline V gene. CDR3 nucleotide sequence: TGTGCCAGCACCCGAGGGACAGGGCTCACCGGGGAGCTGTTTTTT. This sequence encodes CASTRGTGLTGELFF.

This clonotype was counted a few times. The gene calls are TRBV6-4 and TRBJ1-2, with a weak D call TRBD1 (6 bases). CDR1 is MRHNA, CDR2 SNTAGT, per germline. Trimming removed 4 bases from V and 6 bases from J, with 15 bases in between. The CDR3 sequence is 14 residues long. The CDR3 DNA is TGTGCCAGCAGTGCGGGACACCCTCCGGATGGCTACACCTTC. Translating gives CASSAGHPPDGYTF.

This clonotype occurred a few times. The chain employs TRBV21-1 and TRBJ1-6; the table assigns TRBD1, which was not confirmed against the DNA. TRBV21-1 is a pseudogene locus. The CDR3 extends over 16 amino acids. The CDR3 reads CASSKAPGHEQSPLHF. The CDR3 region has the DNA TGTGCCAGCAGCAAAGCCCCGGGACATGAGCAATCACCCCTCCACTTT.

This chain joins TRBV5-1 and TRBJ2-3; tentative D call: TRBD1 (5 bases). The V gene's germline CDR1 is SGHRS and CDR2 YFSETQ. Trimming removed 4 bases from V and 4 bases from J, with 10 bases in between. This CDR3 contains 13 residues. CDR3 DNA: TGCGCCAGCAGCGTCCAGGGATCAGATACGCAGTATTTT. Translating it yields CASSVQGSDTQYF.

The table lists this clonotype with a few counts. This chain connects TRBV27 to TRBJ2-3; a weak D match, TRBD2 (5 bases). Trimming removed 7 bases at V and 3 bases at J, with 14 bases between. There are 14 residues in the CDR3. From germline, CDR1 is MNHEY and CDR2 SMNVEV (reference sequence). The CDR3 here is CASTLALGTDTQYF. The DNA of the CDR3 is TGTGCCAGCACCCTAGCCTTGGGGACAGATACGCAGTATTTT.

The chain combines TRBV29-1 with TRBJ1-1; D uncertain. The V gene's germline CDR1 is SQVTM and CDR2 ANQGSEA. The CDR3 contains 11 residues. Deletions cut 7 bases from V and 1 base from J, with 7 bases between. CDR3 DNA: TGCAGCGGGTTAAGGAACACTGAAGCTTTCTTT. It yields the protein CSGLRNTEAFF.

This clonotype has more than one count but fewer than ten. The J gene is TRBJ2-6, the V gene TRBV7-2; D is possibly TRBD2 (5 bases). Trimming left V 4 bases short and J 7 bases short, with 14 bases between. The germline V gene encodes CDR1 SGHTA and CDR2 FQGNSA. The CDR3 has 15 residues. CDR3 DNA sequence: TGTGCCAGCAGCTCGGACTGGGCTGACGCCAACGTCCTGACTTTC. It encodes CASSSDWADANVLTF.

This clonotype was detected only a few times. The chain recombines TRBV12-3 or TRBV12-4 with TRBJ1-3; D possibly corresponds to TRBD1 (5 bases). Trimming stripped 1 base from V and 2 bases from J, with 12 bases between. The CDR3 is made up of 16 amino acids. The chain's CDR3 is CASSLGLLTAGNTIYF. For the CDR3, the DNA is TGTGCCAGCAGTTTAGGCCTCCTGACAGCTGGAAACACCATATATTTT.